This T cell receptor beta chain was sequenced for a study of blood T cell repertoires in COVID-19. Study-level background: Collection of acute and convalescent COVID-19 samples took place in the United States, Italy and Spain.

The count of this clone is one. Per the study methods: The authors estimated nucleated cell counts from reference gene primer amplification. Method: immunoSEQ multiplex PCR; TCRdb's copy keeps in-frame clones and lacks some. D and trimming were read from the DNA, whereas the V and J calls and clone size are those reported in that table. The sample includes around 110,000 clones, around 86% of them seen just once. Trimming removed 1 base from V and 3 bases from J, with 7 bases in between. Per the germline V gene, CDR1 is SEHNR and CDR2 is FQNEAQ (reference sequence). CDR3 size: 14 residues. Source material: peripheral blood. The receptor was derived from a man aged 40-55 years with acute or convalescent COVID-19. The V gene is TRBV7-9, the J gene TRBJ2-1; no firm D call. In DNA, the CDR3 is TGTGCCAGCAGCTTAGGGCACAGCTACAATGAGCAGTTCTTC. This gives the protein CASSLGHSYNEQFF.